This T cell receptor beta chain was retrieved from a study of blood T cells in healthy people across ages. Overall study context: Using template switching, researchers captured about one barcoded beta molecule for each two T cells. General study results and limits: Roughly linearly, TCR beta diversity per million T cells fell as age increased. TCR beta diversity correlated strongly with naive T cell percentage.

Each donor had 8.5 to 10 milliliters of peripheral blood drawn. Comment on this clonotype: Antigen specificity is unknown.

Per the germline V gene, CDR1 is SGHTA and CDR2 is FQGTGA. V lost 2 bases to trimming and J lost 1 base, with 8 bases between them. There are 14 residues in the CDR3. Combining a sample-barcoded 5' primer with a J-beta primer mix, a second PCR ran for 7 to 11 cycles. From the 5' RACE reads, TCRdb called clonotypes with MiXCR, one entry per CDR3 protein. This sample has fewer than 700,000 distinct CDR3 sequences; around 41% occur once, and the top ten carry 30%. The TCR was taken from a man at least 80 years old in good health. The V and J genes are TRBV7-3 and TRBJ1-1; D is undetermined. The specimen was blood. CDR3 sequence (DNA): TGTGCCAGCAGCTTATCAAGTGGGAACACTGAAGCTTTCTTT. It specifies CASSLSSGNTEAFF.